The entry below gives a single T cell receptor beta chain sequence along with its context. Germline CDR1 and CDR2: LNHDA and SQIVND (reference sequence). This CDR3 has 16 residues. V was pared by 4 bases and J by 0 bases, with 7 bases of the junction left unmatched. The data were produced by immunoSEQ multiplex PCR, yet TCRdb's version contains in-frame clones alone and is incomplete. The profile shows a few hundred thousand clones, roughly nine tenths of them singletons. This record belongs to a study of blood T cell repertoires in COVID-19. Study summary: Specimens from acute and convalescent COVID-19 originated in the United States, Italy and Spain.

This receptor was obtained from a man between 60 and 75 years old with acute or convalescent COVID-19. The chain joins TRBV19 to TRBJ2-3; 7 bases are a match to TRBD1. Sequencing used peripheral blood. The CDR3 loop reads CASSRTGDSSTDTQYF. CDR3 in DNA: TGTGCCAGTAGTAGGACCGGGGACAGCAGCACAGATACGCAGTATTTT. The complete variable domain, with remaining parts taken from reference TRBV19 and TRBJ2-3, reads DGGITQSPKYLFRKEGQNVTLSCEQNLNHDAMYWYRQDPGQGLRLIYYSQIVNDFQKGDIAEGYSVSREKKESFPLTVTSAQKNPTAFYLCASSRTGDSSTDTQYFGPGTRLTVL.